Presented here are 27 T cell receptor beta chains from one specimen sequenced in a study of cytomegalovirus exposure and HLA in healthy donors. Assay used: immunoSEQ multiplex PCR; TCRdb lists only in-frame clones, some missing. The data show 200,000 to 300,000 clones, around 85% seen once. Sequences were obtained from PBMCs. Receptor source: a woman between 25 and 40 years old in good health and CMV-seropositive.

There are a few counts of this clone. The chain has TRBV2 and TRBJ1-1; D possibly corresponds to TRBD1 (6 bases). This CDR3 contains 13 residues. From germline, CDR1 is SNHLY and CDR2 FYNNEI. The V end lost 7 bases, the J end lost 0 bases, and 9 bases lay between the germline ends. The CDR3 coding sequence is TGTGCCAGCAAGAGGGACATGAACACTGAAGCTTTCTTT. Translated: CASKRDMNTEAFF.

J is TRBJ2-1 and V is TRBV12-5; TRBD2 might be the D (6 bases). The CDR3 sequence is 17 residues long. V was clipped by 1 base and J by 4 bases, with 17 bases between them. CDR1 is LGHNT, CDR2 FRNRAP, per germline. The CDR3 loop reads CASGLDRLEGRYNEQFF. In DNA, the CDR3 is TGTGCTAGTGGTTTGGACCGGTTGGAGGGACGATACAATGAGCAGTTCTTC.

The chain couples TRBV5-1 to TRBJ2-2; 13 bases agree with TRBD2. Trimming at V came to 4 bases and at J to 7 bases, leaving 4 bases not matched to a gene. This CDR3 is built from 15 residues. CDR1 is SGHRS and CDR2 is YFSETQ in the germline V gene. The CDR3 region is CASSTGLAGRGELFF. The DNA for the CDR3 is TGCGCCAGCAGCACGGGACTAGCGGGACGCGGGGAGCTGTTTTTT.

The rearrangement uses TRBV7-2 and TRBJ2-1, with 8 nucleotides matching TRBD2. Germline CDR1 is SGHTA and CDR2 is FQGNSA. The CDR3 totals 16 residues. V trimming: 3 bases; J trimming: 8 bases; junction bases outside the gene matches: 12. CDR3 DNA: TGTGCCAGCAGCTTGGGACTAGTTGATGTGTCGGATGAGCAGTTCTTC. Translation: CASSLGLVDVSDEQFF.

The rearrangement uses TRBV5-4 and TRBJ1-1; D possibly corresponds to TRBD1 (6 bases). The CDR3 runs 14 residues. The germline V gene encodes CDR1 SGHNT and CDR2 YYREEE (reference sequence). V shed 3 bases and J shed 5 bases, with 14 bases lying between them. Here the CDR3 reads CASSSSLGQTEAFF. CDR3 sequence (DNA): TGTGCCAGCAGCTCCTCTCTTGGACAGACTGAAGCTTTCTTT.

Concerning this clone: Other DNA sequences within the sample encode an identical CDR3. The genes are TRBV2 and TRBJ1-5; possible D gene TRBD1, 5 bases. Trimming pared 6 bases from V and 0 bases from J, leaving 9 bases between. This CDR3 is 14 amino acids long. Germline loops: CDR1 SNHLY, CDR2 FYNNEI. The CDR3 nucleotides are TGTGCCAGCAGACAGGACTATAGCAATCAGCCCCAGCATTTT. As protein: CASRQDYSNQPQHF.

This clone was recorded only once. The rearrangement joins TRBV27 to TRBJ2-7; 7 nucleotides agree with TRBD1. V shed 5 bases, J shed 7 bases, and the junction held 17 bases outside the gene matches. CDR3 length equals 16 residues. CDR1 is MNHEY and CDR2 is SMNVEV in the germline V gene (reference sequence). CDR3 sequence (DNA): TGTGCCAGCAGTACTATCCCACAGGGGCCTCATGGAGAGCAGTACTTC. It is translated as CASSTIPQGPHGEQYF.

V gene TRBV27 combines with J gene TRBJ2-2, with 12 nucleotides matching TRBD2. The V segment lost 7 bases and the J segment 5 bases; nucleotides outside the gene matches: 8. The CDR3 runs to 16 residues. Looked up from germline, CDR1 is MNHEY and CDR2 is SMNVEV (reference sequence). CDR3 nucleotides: TGTGCCAGCACGGCGCTAGCGGGAGGGCCAACCGGGGAGCTGTTTTTT. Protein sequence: CASTALAGGPTGELFF.

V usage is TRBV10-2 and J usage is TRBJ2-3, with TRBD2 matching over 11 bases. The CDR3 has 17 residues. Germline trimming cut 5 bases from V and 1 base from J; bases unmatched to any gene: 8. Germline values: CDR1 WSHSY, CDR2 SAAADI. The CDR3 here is CASSISGRAAGTDTQYF. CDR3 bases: TGCGCCAGCAGTATTAGCGGGAGGGCCGCGGGCACAGATACGCAGTATTTT.

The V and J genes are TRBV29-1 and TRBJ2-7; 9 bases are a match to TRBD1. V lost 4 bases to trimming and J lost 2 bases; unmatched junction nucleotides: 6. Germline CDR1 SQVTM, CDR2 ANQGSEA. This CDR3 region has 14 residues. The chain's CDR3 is CSVGPGTGPYEQYF. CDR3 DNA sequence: TGCAGCGTTGGACCCGGGACAGGGCCCTACGAGCAGTACTTC.

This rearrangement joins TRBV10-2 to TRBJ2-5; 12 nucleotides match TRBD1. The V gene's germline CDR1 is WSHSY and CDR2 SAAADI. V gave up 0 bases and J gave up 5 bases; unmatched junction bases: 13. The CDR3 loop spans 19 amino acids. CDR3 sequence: CASSESGQGADFHKETQYF. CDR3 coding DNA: TGCGCCAGCAGTGAGTCGGGACAGGGGGCTGATTTCCACAAGGAGACCCAGTACTTC.

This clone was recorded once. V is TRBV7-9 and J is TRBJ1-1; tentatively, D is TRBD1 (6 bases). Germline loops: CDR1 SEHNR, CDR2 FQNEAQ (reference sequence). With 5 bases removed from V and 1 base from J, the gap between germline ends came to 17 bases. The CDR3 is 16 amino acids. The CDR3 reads CASSAPSRGSNTEAFF. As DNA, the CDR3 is TGTGCCAGCAGCGCCCCTTCCAGGGGTTCGAACACTGAAGCTTTCTTT.

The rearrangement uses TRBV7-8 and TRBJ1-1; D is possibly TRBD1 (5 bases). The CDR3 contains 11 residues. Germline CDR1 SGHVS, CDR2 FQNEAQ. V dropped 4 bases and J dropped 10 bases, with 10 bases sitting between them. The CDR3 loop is CASSSGQSAFF. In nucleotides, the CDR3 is TGTGCCAGCAGCTCAGGACAATCAGCTTTCTTT. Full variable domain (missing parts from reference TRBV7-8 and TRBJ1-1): GAGVSQSPRYKVAKRGQDVALRCDPISGHVSLFWYQQALGQGPEFLTYFQNEAQLDKSGLPSDRFFAERPEGSVSTLKIQRTQQEDSAVYLCASSSGQSAFFGQGTRLTVV.

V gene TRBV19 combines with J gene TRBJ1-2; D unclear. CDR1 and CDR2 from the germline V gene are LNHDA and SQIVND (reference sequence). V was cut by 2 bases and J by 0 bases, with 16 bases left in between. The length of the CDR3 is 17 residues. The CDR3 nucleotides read TGTGCCAGTAGTATAAATCCTGAGGCACCTGCTAACTATGGCTACACCTTC. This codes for CASSINPEAPANYGYTF. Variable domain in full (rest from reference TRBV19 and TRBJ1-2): DGGITQSPKYLFRKEGQNVTLSCEQNLNHDAMYWYRQDPGQGLRLIYYSQIVNDFQKGDIAEGYSVSREKKESFPLTVTSAQKNPTAFYLCASSINPEAPANYGYTFGSGTRLTVV.

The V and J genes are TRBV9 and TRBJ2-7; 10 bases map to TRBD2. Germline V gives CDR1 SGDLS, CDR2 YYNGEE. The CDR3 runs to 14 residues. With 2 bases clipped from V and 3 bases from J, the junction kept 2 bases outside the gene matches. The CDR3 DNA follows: TGTGCCAGCAGCGTGGGGACTAGCGTCTACGAGCAGTACTTC. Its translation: CASSVGTSVYEQYF. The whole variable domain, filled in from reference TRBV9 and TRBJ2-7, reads DSGVTQTPKHLITATGQRVTLRCSPRSGDLSVYWYQQSLDQGLQFLIQYYNGEERAKGNILERFSAQQFPDLHSELNLSSLELGDSALYFCASSVGTSVYEQYFGPGTRLTVT.

CDR3 in amino acids: CASSLVGTGNTEAFF. Written as DNA, the CDR3 is TGTGCCAGCAGCTTAGTCGGGACAGGGAACACTGAAGCTTTCTTT. V is TRBV7-3 and J is TRBJ1-1, with 8 bases lining up with TRBD1. Germline loops: CDR1 SGHTA, CDR2 FQGTGA. Trimming at V came to 2 bases and at J to 1 base, leaving 3 bases not matched to a gene. This CDR3 is built from 15 residues.

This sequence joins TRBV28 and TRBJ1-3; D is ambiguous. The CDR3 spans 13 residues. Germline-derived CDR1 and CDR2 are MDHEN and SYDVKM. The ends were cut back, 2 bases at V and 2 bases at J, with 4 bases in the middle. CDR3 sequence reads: CASSLTAGNTIYF. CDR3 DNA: TGTGCCAGCAGTTTAACGGCTGGAAACACCATATATTTT. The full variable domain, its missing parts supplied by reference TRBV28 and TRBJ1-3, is DVKVTQSSRYLVKRTGEKVFLECVQDMDHENMFWYRQDPGLGLRLIYFSYDVKMKEKGDIPEGYSVSREKKERFSLILESASTNQTSMYLCASSLTAGNTIYFGEGSWLTVV.

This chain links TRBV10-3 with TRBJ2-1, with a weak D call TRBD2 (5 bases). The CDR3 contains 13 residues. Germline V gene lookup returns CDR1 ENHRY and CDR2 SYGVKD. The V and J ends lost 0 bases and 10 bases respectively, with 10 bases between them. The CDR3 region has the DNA TGTGCCATCAGTGAGTCGGGGAAGCGGGAGCAGTTCTTC. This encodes CAISESGKREQFF.

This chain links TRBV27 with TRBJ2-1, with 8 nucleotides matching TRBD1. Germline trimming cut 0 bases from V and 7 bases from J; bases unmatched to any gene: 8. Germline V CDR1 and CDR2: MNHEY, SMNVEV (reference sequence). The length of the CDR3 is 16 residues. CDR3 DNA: TGTGCCAGCAGTTTATCGTCCAGGACAGGGTCAAATGAGCAGTTCTTC. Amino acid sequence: CASSLSSRTGSNEQFF.

This chain's CDR3 is CASSEPREVGWSNQPQHF. The DNA of the CDR3 is TGTGCCAGCAGTGAACCTCGCGAGGTTGGCTGGAGCAATCAGCCCCAGCATTTT. The chain combines TRBV6-1 with TRBJ1-5; D remains ambiguous. The CDR3 length is 18 residues. V shed 2 bases and J shed 1 base, with 18 bases lying between them. CDR1 and CDR2 (germline): MNHNS, SASEGT.

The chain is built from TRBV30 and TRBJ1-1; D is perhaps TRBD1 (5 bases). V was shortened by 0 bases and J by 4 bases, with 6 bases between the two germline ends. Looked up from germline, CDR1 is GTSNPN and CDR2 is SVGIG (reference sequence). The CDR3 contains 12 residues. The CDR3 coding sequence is TGTGCCTGGAGTGTTGGGGCCACTGAAGCTTTCTTT. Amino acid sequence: CAWSVGATEAFF.

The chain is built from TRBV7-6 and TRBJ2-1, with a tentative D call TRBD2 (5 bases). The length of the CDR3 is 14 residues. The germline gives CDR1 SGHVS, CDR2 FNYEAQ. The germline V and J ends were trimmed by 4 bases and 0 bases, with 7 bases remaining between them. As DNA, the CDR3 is TGTGCCAGCAGCTCCCGGGACTCCTACAATGAGCAGTTCTTC. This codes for CASSSRDSYNEQFF. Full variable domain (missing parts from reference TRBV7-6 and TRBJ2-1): GAGVSQSPRYKVTKRGQDVALRCDPISGHVSLYWYRQALGQGPEFLTYFNYEAQQDKSGLPNDRFSAERPEGSISTLTIQRTEQRDSAMYRCASSSRDSYNEQFFGPGTRLTVL.

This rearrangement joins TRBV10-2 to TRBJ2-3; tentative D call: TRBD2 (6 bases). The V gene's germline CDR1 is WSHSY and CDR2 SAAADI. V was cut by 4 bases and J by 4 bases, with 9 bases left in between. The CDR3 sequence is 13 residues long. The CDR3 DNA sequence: TGCGCCAGCAGTGGGGGGGTTGCAGATACGCAGTATTTT. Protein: CASSGGVADTQYF.

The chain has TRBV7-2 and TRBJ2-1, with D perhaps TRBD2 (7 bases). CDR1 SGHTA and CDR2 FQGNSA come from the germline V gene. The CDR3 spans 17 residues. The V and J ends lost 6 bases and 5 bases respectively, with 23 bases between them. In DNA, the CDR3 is TGTGCCAGCAGTTATTCTGGGGGGGCGCCGCCGGACAATGAGCAGTTCTTC. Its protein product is CASSYSGGAPPDNEQFF.

The CDR3 sequence: CASSLWREYNEQFF. The CDR3 DNA follows: TGTGCCAGCAGTTTATGGCGGGAGTACAATGAGCAGTTCTTC. The chain uses TRBV28 and TRBJ2-1, with 7 bases identical to TRBD2. This CDR3 comprises 14 residues. V gave up 0 bases and J gave up 4 bases; unmatched junction bases: 0. Looked up from germline, CDR1 is MDHEN and CDR2 is SYDVKM.

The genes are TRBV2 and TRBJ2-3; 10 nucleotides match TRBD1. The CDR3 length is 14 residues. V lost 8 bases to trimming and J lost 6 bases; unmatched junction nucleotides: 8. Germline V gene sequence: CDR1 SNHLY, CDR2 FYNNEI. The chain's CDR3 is CASRRDRGVDTQYF. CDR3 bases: TGTGCCAGCCGTAGGGACAGGGGTGTGGATACGCAGTATTTT.

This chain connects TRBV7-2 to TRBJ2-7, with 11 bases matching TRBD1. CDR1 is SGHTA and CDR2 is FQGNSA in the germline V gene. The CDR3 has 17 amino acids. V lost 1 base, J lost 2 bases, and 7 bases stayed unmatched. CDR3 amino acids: CASSLVGTGGFAYEQYF. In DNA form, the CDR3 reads TGTGCCAGCAGCTTAGTAGGGACAGGGGGGTTCGCCTACGAGCAGTACTTC.